Presented here are 24 T cell receptor beta chains from one specimen sequenced in a study of T-cell memory formation after mild COVID-19. TCRdb itself ran the 5' RACE reads through MiXCR, one entry per CDR3 protein. The sample carries about 340,000 distinct CDR3 sequences, 10% to 15% recorded once. Source material: PBMCs or a T cell subset sorted from them (not recorded which). The receptor set was obtained from a man younger than 30 who had mild COVID-19 (a few samples of this study predate the infection). Cell type and time point are not known.

The chain uses TRBV20-1 and TRBJ2-5; D not certain. Germline V gives CDR1 DFQATT, CDR2 SNEGSKA (reference sequence). This CDR3 has 13 residues. V lost 3 bases to trimming and J lost 5 bases, with 13 bases between them. The DNA of the CDR3 is TGCAGTGCTAGTCCCTCGGGCCTGGAGACCCAGTACTTC. It is translated as CSASPSGLETQYF.

This clonotype was observed a few times. The DNA for the CDR3 is TGTGCCAGCAGCTTCGAACCGTTAGTCACAGATACGCAGTATTTT. Protein product: CASSFEPLVTDTQYF. The chain is built from TRBV11-2 and TRBJ2-3; no clear D. CDR3 length: 15 amino acids. V shed 3 bases and J shed 2 bases, with 12 bases lying between them. Germline lookup yields CDR1 SGHAT and CDR2 FQNNGV.

This clonotype was recorded many times. This chain joins TRBV5-1 and TRBJ2-5; a weak D match, TRBD2 (6 bases). The CDR3 is made up of 14 amino acids. The germline CDR1 and CDR2 sequences are SGHRS and YFSETQ. V dropped 4 bases and J dropped 3 bases, with 13 bases sitting between them. The CDR3 loop reads CASSRVADEETQYF. The CDR3 region has the DNA TGCGCCAGCAGCCGAGTAGCGGACGAAGAGACCCAGTACTTC.

V is TRBV3-1 and J is TRBJ2-2, with 7 bases identical to TRBD1. V lost 7 bases and J lost 6; bases outside the gene matches: 8. The germline CDR1 and CDR2 sequences are LGHDT and YNNKEL (reference sequence). The CDR3 has 14 residues. Here the CDR3 DNA reads TGTGCCAGCACCCAGAGGGGGCGGGCCGGGGAGCTGTTTTTT. It encodes CASTQRGRAGELFF.

This sequence joins TRBV11-2 and TRBJ2-7; D not resolved. V was cut by 4 bases and J by 8 bases, with 9 bases left in between. From germline, CDR1 is SGHAT and CDR2 FQNNGV. This CDR3 contains 11 residues. CDR3 sequence reads: CASSWPSQQYF. CDR3 nucleotide sequence: TGTGCCAGCAGCTGGCCTTCTCAGCAGTACTTC.

This rearrangement joins TRBV5-1 to TRBJ2-6; possible D gene TRBD2, 6 bases. V was pared by 4 bases and J by 0 bases, with 17 bases between. CDR3 length: 18 residues. Germline V gene lookup returns CDR1 SGHRS and CDR2 YFSETQ. The CDR3 spells CASSRRAPGDSGANVLTF. CDR3 DNA sequence: TGCGCCAGCAGCCGGAGGGCCCCGGGGGACTCTGGGGCCAACGTCCTGACTTTC.

In its sample, this clonotype was seen a few times. In nucleotides, the CDR3 is TGCGCCAGCAGCTTGTCCGATGCCACTGGAAACACCATATATTTT. Translating it yields CASSLSDATGNTIYF. This chain joins TRBV5-1 and TRBJ1-3; no clear D. The CDR3 spans 15 residues. Germline CDR1 and CDR2: SGHRS and YFSETQ. Trimming took off 1 base at V and 2 bases at J, with 10 bases between the two ends.

The genes are TRBV7-9 and TRBJ1-2; weak D call: TRBD1 (6 bases). Germline V gene data show CDR1 as SEHNR and CDR2 as FQNEAQ (reference sequence). Trimming left V 0 bases short and J 8 bases short, with 16 bases between. The CDR3 consists of 15 residues. The chain's CDR3 is CASSLALGASGGYTF. The DNA of the CDR3 is TGTGCCAGCAGCTTAGCACTGGGGGCCTCGGGAGGCTACACCTTC. Combining the CDR3 with reference TRBV7-9 and TRBJ1-2 gives the whole variable domain DTGVSQNPRHKITKRGQNVTFRCDPISEHNRLYWYRQTLGQGPEFLTYFQNEAQLEKSRLLSDRFSAERPKGSFSTLEIQRTEQGDSAMYLCASSLALGASGGYTFGSGTRLTVV.

Only a few counts were recorded for this clonotype. The chain couples TRBV19 to TRBJ1-1, with 11 bases that match TRBD1. CDR1 LNHDA and CDR2 SQIVND come from the germline V gene (reference sequence). Trimming removed 4 bases from V and 7 bases from J; junction bases left unmatched: 5. This CDR3 has 14 amino acids. CDR3 in DNA: TGTGCCAGTAGTACGGACAGGGGGCAGGGTGAAGCTTTCTTT. The encoded protein is CASSTDRGQGEAFF.

The V gene is TRBV27, the J gene TRBJ2-3; tentative D call: TRBD2 (6 bases). The V and J ends lost 7 bases and 3 bases respectively, with 17 bases between them. Germline CDR1 reads MNHEY; CDR2 reads SMNVEV (reference sequence). The CDR3 has 15 amino acids. The CDR3 DNA reads TGTGCCAGCAATCAAGGGGCGGGGTTAACAGATACGCAGTATTTT. Its protein is CASNQGAGLTDTQYF.

With regard to this clonotype: The junction shows a germline mismatch at one end, possibly a read error. The chain recombines TRBV24-1 with TRBJ2-5, with 8 positions matching TRBD2. Germline V gene sequence: CDR1 KGHDR, CDR2 SFDVKD. The CDR3 has 15 residues. As DNA, the CDR3 is TGTGCCACAAGTGATTCCGCGGGCGGGGGGGAGACCCAGTACTTC. It encodes CATSDSAGGGETQYF.

This clonotype was counted ten times or more. This sequence joins TRBV12-3 or TRBV12-4 and TRBJ2-3; D uncertain. The ends were cut back, 4 bases at V and 8 bases at J, with 10 bases in the middle. The CDR3 has 12 residues. The CDR3 region has the DNA TGTGCCAGCAGTTCAGGCTGGGGTACGCAGTATTTT. Its translation: CASSSGWGTQYF.

This chain connects TRBV5-8 to TRBJ2-1; 10 bases are shared with TRBD2. The CDR3 covers 16 residues. Trimming removed 4 bases from V and 7 bases from J; junction bases left unmatched: 11. Germline V gives CDR1 SGHTS, CDR2 YDEGEE. The CDR3 spells CASSRGGTSVKNEQFF. CDR3 DNA sequence: TGTGCCAGCAGCCGGGGGGGGACTAGCGTAAAAAATGAGCAGTTCTTC.

This clonotype was seen a handful of times. The V and J genes are TRBV11-2 and TRBJ2-1, with D unresolved. Germline values: CDR1 SGHAT, CDR2 FQNNGV. Trimming left V 1 base short and J 10 bases short, with 14 bases between. The CDR3 has 14 residues. The CDR3: CASSLVLQQGEQFF. In DNA form, the CDR3 reads TGTGCCAGCAGCTTAGTCTTGCAGCAAGGAGAGCAGTTCTTC.

The rearrangement joins TRBV7-9 to TRBJ2-1; the D gene is possibly TRBD1 (6 bases). The V end was cut by 4 bases, the J end by 8 bases, with 21 bases between. There are 16 residues in the CDR3. The germline gives CDR1 SEHNR, CDR2 FQNEAQ (reference sequence). Here the CDR3 reads CASSSGRGPGWDEQFF. CDR3 coding DNA: TGTGCCAGCAGCTCGGGCAGGGGTCCCGGGTGGGATGAGCAGTTCTTC.

V usage is TRBV6-1 and J usage is TRBJ2-1; tentatively, D is TRBD1 (5 bases). CDR1 MNHNS and CDR2 SASEGT come from the germline V gene. Trimming left V 8 bases short and J 2 bases short, with 13 bases between. This CDR3 comprises 14 residues. The CDR3 reads CASQAGYTYNEQFF. For the CDR3, the DNA is TGTGCCAGCCAAGCAGGGTACACCTACAATGAGCAGTTCTTC.

The chain recombines TRBV4-3 with TRBJ1-4; TRBD1 agrees at 7 bases. Germline V gene lookup returns CDR1 LGHNA and CDR2 YSLEER. CDR3 length: 15 amino acids. V lost 2 bases to trimming and J lost 5 bases; unmatched junction nucleotides: 5. CDR3 in DNA: TGCGCCAGCAGCCAAAACAGGGGCCCCAATGAAAAACTGTTTTTT. Its translation is CASSQNRGPNEKLFF.

This rearrangement joins TRBV6-2 or TRBV6-3 to TRBJ2-7; 7 nucleotides align to TRBD2. Per the germline V gene, CDR1 is MNHEY and CDR2 is SVGEGT. The V and J ends lost 7 bases and 3 bases, in that order; junction bases with no gene match: 15. This CDR3 spans 16 amino acids. The CDR3 sequence: CASTLTSPIGLYEQYF. The CDR3 region has the DNA TGTGCCAGCACCCTGACTAGCCCGATTGGACTCTACGAGCAGTACTTC.

There are a few counts of this clonotype. The chain couples TRBV7-3 to TRBJ1-1; D gene ambiguous. Germline assignment: CDR1 SGHTA and CDR2 FQGTGA. Deletions cut 4 bases from V and 5 bases from J, with 8 bases between. This CDR3 region has 12 residues. The CDR3 DNA is TGTGCCAGCAGCTCCGGGAGGACTGAAGCTTTCTTT. Its protein is CASSSGRTEAFF.

This chain links TRBV19 with TRBJ2-2; TRBD2 might be the D (5 bases). Germline loops: CDR1 LNHDA, CDR2 SQIVND (reference sequence). Trimming left V 3 bases short and J 6 bases short, with 11 bases between. The CDR3 has 14 residues. Written as DNA, the CDR3 is TGTGCCAGTAGTATCGGGGTCGGCTCCGGGGAGCTGTTTTTT. It encodes CASSIGVGSGELFF. The variable domain in full, completed from reference TRBV19 and TRBJ2-2, reads DGGITQSPKYLFRKEGQNVTLSCEQNLNHDAMYWYRQDPGQGLRLIYYSQIVNDFQKGDIAEGYSVSREKKESFPLTVTSAQKNPTAFYLCASSIGVGSGELFFGEGSRLTVL.

The rearrangement joins TRBV18 to TRBJ2-1; TRBD1 or TRBD2 may be the D gene (5 bases each). This CDR3 has 15 residues. Trimming cost V 3 bases and J 1 base, with 10 bases left between them. From germline, CDR1 is KGHSH and CDR2 LQKENI. The CDR3 DNA is TGTGCCAGCTCACCGGGACCGTCATCCTACAATGAGCAGTTCTTC. Translation gives CASSPGPSSYNEQFF.

This clonotype has ten or more counts. The chain uses TRBV7-8 and TRBJ1-6, with 8 bases lining up with TRBD1. J lost 9 bases, V lost 4 bases, and 8 bases had no gene match. Germline assignment: CDR1 SGHVS and CDR2 FQNEAQ. The CDR3 covers 15 residues. The CDR3 DNA reads TGTGCCAGCAGCTACAAGACAGGGGACGTTTCACCCCTCCACTTT. It translates to CASSYKTGDVSPLHF.

The J gene is TRBJ2-1, the V gene TRBV12-3 or TRBV12-4; D remains unclear. Deletions cut 2 bases from V and 8 bases from J, with 4 bases between. The CDR3 is made up of 11 amino acids. The CDR3 spells CASSLFYEQFF. The DNA of the CDR3 is TGTGCCAGCAGTTTATTTTATGAGCAGTTCTTC.

The chain uses TRBV5-4 and TRBJ1-1, with D possibly being TRBD1 (6 bases). This CDR3 has 12 amino acids. Trimming stripped 4 bases from V and 11 bases from J, with 15 bases between. Germline assignment: CDR1 SGHNT and CDR2 YYREEE (reference sequence). The CDR3 DNA reads as TGTGCCAGCAGCCGAGGGGGAGCGCGGGCTTTCTTT. Its protein product is CASSRGGARAFF. Variable domain in full (rest from reference TRBV5-4 and TRBJ1-1): ETGVTQSPTHLIKTRGQQVTLRCSSQSGHNTVSWYQQALGQGPQFIFQYYREEENGRGNFPPRFSGLQFPNYSSELNVNALELDDSALYLCASSRGGARAFFGQGTRLTVV.